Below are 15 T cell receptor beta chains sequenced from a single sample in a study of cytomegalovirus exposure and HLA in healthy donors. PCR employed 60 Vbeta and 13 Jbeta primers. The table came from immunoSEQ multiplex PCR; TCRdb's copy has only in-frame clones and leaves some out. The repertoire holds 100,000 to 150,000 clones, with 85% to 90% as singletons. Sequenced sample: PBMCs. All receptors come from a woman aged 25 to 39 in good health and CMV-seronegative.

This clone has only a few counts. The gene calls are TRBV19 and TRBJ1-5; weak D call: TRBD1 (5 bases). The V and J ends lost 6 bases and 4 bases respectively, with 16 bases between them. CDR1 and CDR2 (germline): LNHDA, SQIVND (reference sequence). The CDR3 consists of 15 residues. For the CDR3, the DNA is TGTGCCAGTAGGACAGTGTTAAGGACGAATCAGCCCCAGCATTTT. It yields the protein CASRTVLRTNQPQHF.

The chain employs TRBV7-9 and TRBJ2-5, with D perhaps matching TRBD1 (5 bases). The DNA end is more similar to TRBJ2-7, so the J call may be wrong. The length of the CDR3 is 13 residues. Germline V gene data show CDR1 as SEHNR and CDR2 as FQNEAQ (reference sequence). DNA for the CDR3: TGTGCCAGCAGCCCCACAGGATCCTACGAGCAGTACTTC. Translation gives CASSPTGSYEQYF.

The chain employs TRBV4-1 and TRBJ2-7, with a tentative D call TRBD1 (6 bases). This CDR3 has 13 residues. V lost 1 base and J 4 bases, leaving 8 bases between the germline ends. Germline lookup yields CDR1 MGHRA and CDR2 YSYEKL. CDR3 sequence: CASSQVGGYEQYF. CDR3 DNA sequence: TGCGCCAGCAGCCAAGTAGGGGGATACGAGCAGTACTTC.

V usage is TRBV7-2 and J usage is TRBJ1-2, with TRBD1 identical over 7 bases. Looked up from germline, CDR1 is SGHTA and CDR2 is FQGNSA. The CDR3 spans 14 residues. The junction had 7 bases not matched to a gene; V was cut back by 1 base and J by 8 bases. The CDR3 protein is CASSLVRDSGGYTF. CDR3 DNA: TGTGCCAGCAGCTTAGTCCGGGACAGTGGAGGCTACACCTTC.

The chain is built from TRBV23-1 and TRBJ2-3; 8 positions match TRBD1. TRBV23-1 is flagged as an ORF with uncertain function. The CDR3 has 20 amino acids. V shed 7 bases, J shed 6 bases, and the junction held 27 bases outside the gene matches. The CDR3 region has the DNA TGCGCCAGCACCGTTAGTCTCTCAGTTTCCCGGGACAGGATCAGTGATACGCAGTATTTT. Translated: CASTVSLSVSRDRISDTQYF.

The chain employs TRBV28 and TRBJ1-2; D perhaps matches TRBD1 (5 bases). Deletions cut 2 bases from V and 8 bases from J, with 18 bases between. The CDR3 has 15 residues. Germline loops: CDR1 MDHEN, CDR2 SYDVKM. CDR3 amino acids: CASSLPLKRGVGYTF. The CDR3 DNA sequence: TGTGCCAGCAGTTTACCCCTTAAAAGGGGTGTAGGCTACACCTTC.

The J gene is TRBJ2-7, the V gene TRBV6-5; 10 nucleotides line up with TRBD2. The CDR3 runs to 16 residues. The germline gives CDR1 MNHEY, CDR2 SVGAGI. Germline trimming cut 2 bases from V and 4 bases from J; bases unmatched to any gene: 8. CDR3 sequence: CASSYGPSGGLYEQYF. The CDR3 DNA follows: TGTGCCAGCAGTTACGGGCCTAGCGGGGGACTTTACGAGCAGTACTTC.

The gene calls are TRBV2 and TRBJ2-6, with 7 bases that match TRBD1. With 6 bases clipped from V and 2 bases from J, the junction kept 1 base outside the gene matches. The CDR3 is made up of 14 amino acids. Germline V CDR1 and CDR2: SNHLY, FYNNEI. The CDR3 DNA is TGTGCCAGCAGGACAGGGACTGGGGCCAACGTCCTGACTTTC. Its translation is CASRTGTGANVLTF.

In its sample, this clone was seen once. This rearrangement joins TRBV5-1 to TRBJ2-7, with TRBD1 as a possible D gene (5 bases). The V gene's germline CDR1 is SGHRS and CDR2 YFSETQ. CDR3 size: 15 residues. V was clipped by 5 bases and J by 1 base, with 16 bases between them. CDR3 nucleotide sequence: TGCGCCAGCAGGCTTGAGGTAGGGGTTTCCTACGAGCAGTACTTC. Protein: CASRLEVGVSYEQYF.

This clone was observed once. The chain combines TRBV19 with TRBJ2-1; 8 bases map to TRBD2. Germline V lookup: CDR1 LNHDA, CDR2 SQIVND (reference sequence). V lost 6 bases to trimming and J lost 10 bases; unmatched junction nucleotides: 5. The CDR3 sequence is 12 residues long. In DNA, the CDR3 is TGTGCCAGTAGCACCGGGACTAGGGAGCAGTTCTTC. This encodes CASSTGTREQFF. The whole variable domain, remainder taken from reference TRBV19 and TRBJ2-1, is DGGITQSPKYLFRKEGQNVTLSCEQNLNHDAMYWYRQDPGQGLRLIYYSQIVNDFQKGDIAEGYSVSREKKESFPLTVTSAQKNPTAFYLCASSTGTREQFFGPGTRLTVL.

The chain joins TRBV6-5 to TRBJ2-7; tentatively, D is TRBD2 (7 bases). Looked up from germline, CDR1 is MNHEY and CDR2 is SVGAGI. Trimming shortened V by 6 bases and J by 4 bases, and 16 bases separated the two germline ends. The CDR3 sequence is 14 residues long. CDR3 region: CASRRGERGYEQYF. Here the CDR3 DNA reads TGTGCCAGCAGGAGGGGGGAGCGGGGTTACGAGCAGTACTTC.

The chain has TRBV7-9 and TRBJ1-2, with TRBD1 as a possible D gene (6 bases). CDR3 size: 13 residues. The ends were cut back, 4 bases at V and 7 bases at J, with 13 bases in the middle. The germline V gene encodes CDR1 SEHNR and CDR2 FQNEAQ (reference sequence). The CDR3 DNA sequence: TGTGCCAGCAGCTGGTCGGGGGGCCGTGGCTACACCTTC. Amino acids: CASSWSGGRGYTF.

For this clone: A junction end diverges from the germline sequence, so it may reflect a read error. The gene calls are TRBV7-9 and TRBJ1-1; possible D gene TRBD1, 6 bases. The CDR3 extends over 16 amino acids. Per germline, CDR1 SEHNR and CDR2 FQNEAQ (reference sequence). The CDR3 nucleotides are TGTTCCAGCAGCTATTTACCTGGACAGACGAAGACAGAAGCTTTCTTT. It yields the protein CSSSYLPGQTKTEAFF.

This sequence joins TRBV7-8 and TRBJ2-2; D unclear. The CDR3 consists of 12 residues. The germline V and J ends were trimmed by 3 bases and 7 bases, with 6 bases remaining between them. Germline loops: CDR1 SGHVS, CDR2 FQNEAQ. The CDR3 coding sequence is TGTGCCAGCAGCTTCGGCGGCGGGGAGCTGTTTTTT. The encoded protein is CASSFGGGELFF.

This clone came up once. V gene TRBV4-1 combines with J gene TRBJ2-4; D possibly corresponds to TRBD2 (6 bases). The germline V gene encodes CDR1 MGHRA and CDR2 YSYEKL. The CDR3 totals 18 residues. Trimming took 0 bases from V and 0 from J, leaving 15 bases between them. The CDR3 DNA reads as TGCGCCAGCAGCCAAGATCGGATGGGGGGTCGAGCCAAAAACATTCAGTACTTC. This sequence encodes CASSQDRMGGRAKNIQYF.